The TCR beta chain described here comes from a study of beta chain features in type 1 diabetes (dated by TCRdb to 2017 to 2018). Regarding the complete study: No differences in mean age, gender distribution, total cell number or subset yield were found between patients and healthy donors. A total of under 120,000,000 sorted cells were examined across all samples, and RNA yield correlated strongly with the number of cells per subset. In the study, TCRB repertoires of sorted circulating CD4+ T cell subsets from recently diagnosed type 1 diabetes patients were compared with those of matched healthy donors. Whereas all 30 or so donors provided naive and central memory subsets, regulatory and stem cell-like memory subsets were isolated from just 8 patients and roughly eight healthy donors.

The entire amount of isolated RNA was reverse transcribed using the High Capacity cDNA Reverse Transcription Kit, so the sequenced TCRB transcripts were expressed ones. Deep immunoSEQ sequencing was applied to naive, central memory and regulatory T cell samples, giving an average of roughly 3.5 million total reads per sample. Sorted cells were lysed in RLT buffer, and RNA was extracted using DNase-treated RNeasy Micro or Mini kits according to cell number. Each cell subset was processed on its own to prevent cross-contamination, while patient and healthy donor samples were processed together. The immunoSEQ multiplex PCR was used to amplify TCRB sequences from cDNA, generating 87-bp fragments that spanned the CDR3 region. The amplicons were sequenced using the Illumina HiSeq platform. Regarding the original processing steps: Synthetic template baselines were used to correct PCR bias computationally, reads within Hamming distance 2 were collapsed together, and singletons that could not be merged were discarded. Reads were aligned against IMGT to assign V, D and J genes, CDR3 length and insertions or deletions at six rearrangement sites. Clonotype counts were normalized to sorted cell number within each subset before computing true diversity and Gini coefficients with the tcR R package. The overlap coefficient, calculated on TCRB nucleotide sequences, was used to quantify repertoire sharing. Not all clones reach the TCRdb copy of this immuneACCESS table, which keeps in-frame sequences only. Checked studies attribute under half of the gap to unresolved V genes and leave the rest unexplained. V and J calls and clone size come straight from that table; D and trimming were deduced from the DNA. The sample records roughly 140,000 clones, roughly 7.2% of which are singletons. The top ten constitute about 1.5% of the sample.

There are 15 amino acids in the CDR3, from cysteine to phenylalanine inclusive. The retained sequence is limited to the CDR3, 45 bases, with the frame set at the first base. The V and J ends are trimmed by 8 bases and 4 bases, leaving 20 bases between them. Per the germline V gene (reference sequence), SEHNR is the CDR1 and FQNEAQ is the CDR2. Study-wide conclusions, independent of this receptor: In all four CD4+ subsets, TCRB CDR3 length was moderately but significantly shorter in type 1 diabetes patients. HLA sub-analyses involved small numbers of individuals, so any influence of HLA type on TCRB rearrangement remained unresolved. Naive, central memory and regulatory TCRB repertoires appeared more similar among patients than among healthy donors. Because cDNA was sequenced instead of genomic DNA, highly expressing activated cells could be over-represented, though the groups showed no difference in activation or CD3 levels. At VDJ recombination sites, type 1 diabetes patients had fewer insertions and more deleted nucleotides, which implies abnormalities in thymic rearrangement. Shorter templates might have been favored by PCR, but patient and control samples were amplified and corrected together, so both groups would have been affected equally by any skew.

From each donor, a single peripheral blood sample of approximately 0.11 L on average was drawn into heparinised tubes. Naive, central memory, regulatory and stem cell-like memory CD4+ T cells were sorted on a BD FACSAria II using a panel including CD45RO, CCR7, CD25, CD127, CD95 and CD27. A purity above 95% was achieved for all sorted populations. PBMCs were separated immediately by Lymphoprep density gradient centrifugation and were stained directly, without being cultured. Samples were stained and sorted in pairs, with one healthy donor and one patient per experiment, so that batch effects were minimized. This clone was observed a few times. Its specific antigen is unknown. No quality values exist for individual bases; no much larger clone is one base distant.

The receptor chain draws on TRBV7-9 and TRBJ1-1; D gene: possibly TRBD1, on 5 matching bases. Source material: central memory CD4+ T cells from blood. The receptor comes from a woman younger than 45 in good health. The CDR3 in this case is CASSLSTGQTTEAFF. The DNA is TGTGCCAGCTCCCTTAGTACAGGCCAGACCACTGAAGCTTTCTTT.